This T cell receptor beta chain originates from a study of T cells after yellow fever vaccination (dated by TCRdb to about 2019). Turning to the overall study: The SMART-Seq v4 Ultra Low Input RNA kit was used to prepare libraries from fractions with low cell numbers. To follow T-cell clones before and after primary and booster YFV17D yellow fever vaccination, bulk TCR alpha and beta repertoires were sequenced over time. Two healthy male donors, one aged 18 to 29 and one aged 30 to 40 years, made up the cohort. Blood was drawn at multiple timepoints before and after primary and secondary immunization, with bulk PBMC replicates and cell subsets isolated.

Comments on this clonotype: This receptor's antigen is unknown. The input lacks base qualities; no much larger clone sits a single base away.

This specimen's treatment or condition label, per the study, means: live attenuated yellow fever vaccine strain. PBMCs were isolated from peripheral blood using a standard Ficoll-Paque protocol. Dynabeads CD4 and CD8 positive selection kits were used to isolate the CD4 and CD8 T-cell fractions. TriZol was used to extract RNA from bulk PBMCs, CD4 and CD8 fractions, and dextramer-positive and dextramer-negative fractions. Relative to germline, V is missing 0 bases and J is missing 4 bases, with 9 bases of the junction outside any gene match. Reading from cysteine to phenylalanine, the CDR3 counts 18 amino acids. The CDR3 DNA has 54 bases and is translated from base 1. These reads were obtained on an Illumina NovaSeq 6000. TCR cDNA was synthesized by 5'RACE template switching, through which a universal primer site and unique molecular identifiers were introduced. Priming for cDNA synthesis came from both the TCR alpha and TCR beta constant segments. Libraries were amplified in two PCR steps, with sample barcodes and sequencing adapters added in the second step. Sequencing of libraries was done on Illumina HiSeq 2500 (2x100 bp) or NovaSeq (2x150 bp). The original pipeline was this. Reads were demultiplexed and collapsed into UMI consensus sequences with MIGEC, and V(D)J alignment was performed with MiXCR. Clonotypes responding to the vaccine were identified with edgeR on replicate PBMC samples, with the criteria of FDR below 0.01 and a log2 fold change above 5 up to day 15. Bulk clonotypes were assigned CD4 or CD8 identity according to which sequenced CD4 or CD8 repertoire held them at higher abundance. Clones were called with MiXCR by TCRdb after fastp trimmed the public reads at Q25, and only in-frame beta chains were retained. Every distinct CDR3 protein forms one entry, paired with its most common genes and DNA. For this entry, the V and J calls and clone size follow TCRdb and not the study's own pipeline. The sample table shows about 220,000 distinct CDR3 sequences, and roughly 3.3% are seen once. The ten largest make up approximately 3.5% of the sample.

Here is what the overall study found, with its caveats: The study included only a couple of donors, which limits how far the findings can be generalized. A small share of clonotypes was detected in both CD4 and CD8 compartments, with the overlap likely arising from convergent recombination. The secondary T-cell response was weaker than the primary response but faster, peaking on day 5 instead of day 15. FACS-sorted repertoires could contain abundant contaminating clonotypes from the bulk population, so computational filtering was required. After the booster, most of the clones that had expanded following primary vaccination were detected again (around 95% of CD4 and around 90% of CD8), which suggests that memory was broadly maintained.

The sequence came from a man between 18 and 35 years old who received the YFV17D yellow fever vaccine. The sequences come from CD4+ T cells sorted from PBMCs, collected 10 days after the yellow fever booster vaccination. The V and J genes are TRBV23-1 and TRBJ2-2, with TRBD1 matching 9 junction bases. TRBV23-1 is recorded as an ORF, its role being uncertain. The DNA is TGCGCCAGCAGTCAATCCCGGGCGGGGACAGGGTTCACCGGGGAGCTGTTTTTT. Its protein is CASSQSRAGTGFTGELFF.